The entry below describes one T cell receptor (beta chain). J gave up 6 bases and V 4 bases, and 2 bases lay outside the gene matches. Germline values: CDR1 LNHDA, CDR2 SQIVND (reference sequence). The CDR3 spans 14 residues. RNA, at about 0.5 to 1 ug, was reverse transcribed with random hexamers. TCRdb reprocessed the immunoSEQ multiplex PCR reads via MiXCR and lists one record per CDR3 protein. The table lists approximately 150,000 distinct CDR3 sequences, less than 95% of them singletons. The authors carried out high-throughput sequencing of TCR beta. They applied it to CD8+ and CD4+ T cells obtained from blood. TEMRA cells were FACS-enriched, with CD8+ and CD4+ T cells isolated negatively. The data belong to a study of CD8 T cells in Susac syndrome.

Sequences were obtained from CD4+ T cells from PBMCs. The receptor was derived from a human donor in good health. This sequence joins TRBV19 and TRBJ2-1, with TRBD2 matching 11 bases. CDR3 DNA sequence: TGTGCCAGTAGTACGACTAGCGGGATCAATGAGCAGTTCTTC. It specifies CASSTTSGINEQFF.